This T cell receptor beta chain was identified in a study of T-cell memory formation after mild COVID-19. Overall study results and limits: Contracting CD4+ clones were located mainly in CM and EM, and CD8+ clones in EMRA. Contracting clones, day 15 to 85, had balanced CD4/CD8, and later expanders favored CD4+.

CDR1 is SGHDN and CDR2 is FVKESK in the germline V gene. The junction had 7 bases not matched to a gene; V was cut back by 3 bases and J by 3 bases. The CDR3 sequence is 16 residues long. TCR alpha and TCR beta cDNA libraries carrying sample barcodes and UMIs were produced by 5'RACE using constant-segment primers. Each CDR3 protein gets one entry after TCRdb re-called the 5' RACE reads with MiXCR. The table lists fewer than 450,000 distinct CDR3 sequences, around 21% of them singletons. Of note for this clonotype: Its specificity is not known.

This receptor was obtained from an adult woman who had mild COVID-19 (a few samples of this study predate the infection). Cell type and time point are not known. The rearrangement uses TRBV14 and TRBJ2-7, with 11 bases matching TRBD1. What was sequenced was PBMCs or a T cell subset sorted from them (not recorded which). This chain's CDR3 is CASSHTPDRGLYEQYF. CDR3 bases: TGTGCCAGCAGCCATACCCCGGACAGGGGGCTCTACGAGCAGTACTTC.